This passage covers 29 T cell receptor beta chains from one sample sequenced in a study of cytomegalovirus exposure and HLA in healthy donors. The PCR used 60 Vbeta and 13 Jbeta primers. Measured with immunoSEQ multiplex PCR; TCRdb has only the in-frame clones, and not every one. The sample has about 180,000 clones; 75% to 85% are singletons. The source material was PBMCs. These receptors were obtained from a woman in her forties or fifties in good health and CMV-seropositive.

The gene calls are TRBV9 and TRBJ2-7; 7 bases match TRBD1. Germline CDR1 and CDR2: SGDLS and YYNGEE. CDR3 length equals 13 residues. The V and J ends lost 2 bases and 7 bases, in that order; junction bases with no gene match: 6. The CDR3 here is CASSVAPGGEQYF. Written as DNA, the CDR3 is TGTGCCAGCAGCGTGGCCCCAGGGGGAGAGCAGTACTTC.

The rearrangement joins TRBV6-1 to TRBJ2-5; D perhaps matches TRBD1 (6 bases). Trimming took off 5 bases at V and 4 bases at J, with 14 bases between the two ends. Germline loops: CDR1 MNHNS, CDR2 SASEGT. CDR3 length: 14 amino acids. CDR3 loop: CASSWGRGGETQYF. The CDR3 region has the DNA TGTGCCAGCAGTTGGGGCCGAGGGGGAGAGACCCAGTACTTC.

There are a few counts of this clone. The V gene is TRBV2, the J gene TRBJ1-3; 7 bases fit TRBD1. Germline assignment: CDR1 SNHLY and CDR2 FYNNEI. The CDR3 has 14 amino acids. Trimming at V came to 6 bases and at J to 0 bases, leaving 2 bases not matched to a gene. This CDR3 reads CASRRQGSGNTIYF. As DNA, the CDR3 is TGTGCCAGCAGGAGACAGGGCTCTGGAAACACCATATATTTT. Looking up the rest from reference TRBV2 and TRBJ1-3 gives the full variable domain: EPEVTQTPSHQVTQMGQEVILRCVPISNHLYFYWYRQILGQKVEFLVSFYNNEISEKSEIFDDQFSVERPDGSNFTLKIRSTKLEDSAMYFCASRRQGSGNTIYFGEGSWLTVV.

The chain couples TRBV11-2 to TRBJ1-2, with TRBD1 matching 7 bases. Germline assignment: CDR1 SGHAT and CDR2 FQNNGV. This CDR3 region has 15 residues. Trimming removed 2 bases from V and 4 bases from J; junction bases left unmatched: 7. DNA for the CDR3: TGTGCCAGCAGCTTATCTCAGGGGGAGTTCTATGGCTACACCTTC. It yields the protein CASSLSQGEFYGYTF. Supplemented by reference TRBV11-2 and TRBJ1-2, the full variable domain reads EAGVAQSPRYKIIEKRQSVAFWCNPISGHATLYWYQQILGQGPKLLIQFQNNGVVDDSQLPKDRFSAERLKGVDSTLKIQPAKLEDSAVYLCASSLSQGEFYGYTFGSGTRLTVV.

CDR3 coding DNA: TGTGCCAGCAGCGTAGTGTCGGGACAGGGTGGAGATACGCAGTATTTT. Translation gives CASSVVSGQGGDTQYF. The chain has TRBV9 and TRBJ2-3, with 9 bases identical to TRBD1. V was clipped by 0 bases and J by 5 bases; unmatched bases: 7. This CDR3 spans 16 amino acids. The germline V gene has CDR1 SGDLS and CDR2 YYNGEE.

A note on this clone: Mismatch with germline at one junction end may stem from a read error. J is TRBJ2-2 and V is TRBV7-9, with 8 nucleotides matching TRBD1. This CDR3 has 15 amino acids. The germline gives CDR1 SEHNR, CDR2 FQNEAQ (reference sequence). CDR3 DNA: TGTTCCAGCAGCAACAGACAGGGGCTCACCGGGGAGCTGTTTTTT. It is translated as CSSSNRQGLTGELFF.

The rearrangement joins TRBV5-5 to TRBJ1-4, with unresolved D. Germline V gives CDR1 SGHKS, CDR2 YYEKEE (reference sequence). Trimming removed 1 base at V and 1 base at J, with 8 bases between. This CDR3 has 15 amino acids. CDR3: CASSLSGRTNEKLFF. The CDR3 nucleotides read TGTGCCAGCAGCTTGTCGGGGAGAACTAATGAAAAACTGTTTTTT.

The V gene is TRBV5-8, the J gene TRBJ1-2; TRBD1 might be the D (5 bases). V lost 0 bases to trimming and J lost 4 bases, with 10 bases between them. This CDR3 has 14 residues. Looked up from germline, CDR1 is SGHTS and CDR2 is YDEGEE. DNA for the CDR3: TGTGCCAGCAGCTTGGATGCAGGGTTCTATGGCTACACCTTC. Protein: CASSLDAGFYGYTF.

The J gene is TRBJ2-1, the V gene TRBV27, with 7 positions matching TRBD1. Per germline, CDR1 MNHEY and CDR2 SMNVEV (reference sequence). This CDR3 has 17 amino acids. Unmatched junction bases numbered 8, after V lost 3 bases and J lost 0 bases. The CDR3 here is CASSFQGVVSSYNEQFF. Here the CDR3 DNA reads TGTGCCAGCAGTTTCCAGGGGGTCGTAAGCTCCTACAATGAGCAGTTCTTC.

The V gene is TRBV7-7, the J gene TRBJ2-2, with 9 positions matching TRBD1. J was trimmed by 5 bases and V by 4 bases; bases with no gene match: 5. The CDR3 runs to 15 residues. Germline CDR1 reads SSHAT; CDR2 reads FNYEAQ (reference sequence). The CDR3 is CASSSGQGRTGELFF. The CDR3 DNA sequence: TGTGCCAGCAGCTCAGGACAGGGGAGAACCGGGGAGCTGTTTTTT. The full variable domain, its missing parts supplied by reference TRBV7-7 and TRBJ2-2, is GAGVSQSPRYKVTKRGQDVTLRCDPISSHATLYWYQQALGQGPEFLTYFNYEAQPDKSGLPSDRFSAERPEGSISTLTIQRTEQRDSAMYRCASSSGQGRTGELFFGEGSRLTVL.

The gene calls are TRBV5-1 and TRBJ1-2; TRBD1 matches at 8 bases. Germline loops: CDR1 SGHRS, CDR2 YFSETQ. After removal of 4 bases from V and 4 bases from J, the junction contained 6 bases not matched to a gene. The CDR3 has 14 residues. The CDR3 is CASSTRGRSYGYTF. The CDR3 bases are TGCGCCAGCAGCACCAGGGGGCGCTCCTATGGCTACACCTTC.

This chain uses TRBV4-1 with TRBJ1-5; 11 bases agree with TRBD1. The germline V gene encodes CDR1 MGHRA and CDR2 YSYEKL. V dropped 0 bases and J dropped 7; count of bases not matched to a gene: 11. The CDR3 is 18 residues long. Here the CDR3 reads CASSQDLADRGREQPQHF. Here the CDR3 DNA reads TGCGCCAGCAGCCAAGATCTCGCGGACAGGGGGCGGGAACAGCCCCAGCATTTT.

This clone has a count of ten or more. The chain joins TRBV30 to TRBJ1-4, with D uncertain. Germline CDR1 is GTSNPN and CDR2 is SVGIG (reference sequence). The CDR3 is made up of 15 amino acids. V shed 2 bases and J shed 3 bases, with 13 bases lying between them. CDR3 DNA sequence: TGTGCCTGGAGTAATACCGGGTCTTCTAATGAAAAACTGTTTTTT. Translation: CAWSNTGSSNEKLFF. Full variable domain (missing parts from reference TRBV30 and TRBJ1-4): SQTIHQWPATLVQPVGSPLSLECTVEGTSNPNLYWYRQAAGRGLQLLFYSVGIGQISSEVPQNLSASRPQDRQFILSSKKLLLSDSGFYLCAWSNTGSSNEKLFFGSGTQLSVL.

V usage is TRBV15 and J usage is TRBJ1-1; D possibly corresponds to TRBD1 (6 bases). V shed 1 base and J shed 5 bases, with 14 bases lying between them. CDR1 and CDR2 (germline): LNHNV, YYDKDF (reference sequence). The CDR3 totals 15 residues. The CDR3 sequence is CATSRVGGAGTEAFF. The CDR3 DNA is TGTGCCACCAGCAGAGTCGGGGGGGCCGGAACTGAAGCTTTCTTT.

The chain couples TRBV4-1 to TRBJ2-7, with D possibly matching TRBD2 (6 bases). Looked up from germline, CDR1 is MGHRA and CDR2 is YSYEKL. V was shortened by 5 bases and J by 1 base, with 15 bases between the two germline ends. This CDR3 is 15 amino acids long. The CDR3 coding sequence is TGCGCCAGCAGCGGTTATATCGGGGGATCCTACGAGCAGTACTTC. Residues: CASSGYIGGSYEQYF.

This clone showed up just once. The chain employs TRBV5-1 and TRBJ1-1; a weak D match, TRBD1 (6 bases). Germline V gives CDR1 SGHRS, CDR2 YFSETQ. This CDR3 comprises 13 residues. V was trimmed by 4 bases and J by 4 bases, leaving 11 bases between them. CDR3 residues: CASSTQGLTEAFF. Here the CDR3 DNA reads TGCGCCAGCAGCACACAGGGTCTCACTGAAGCTTTCTTT.

The J gene is TRBJ2-1, the V gene TRBV11-1; 8 nucleotides align to TRBD2. From germline, CDR1 is SGHAT and CDR2 FQDESV (reference sequence). After removal of 1 base from V and 2 bases from J, the junction contained 7 bases not matched to a gene. This CDR3 comprises 17 residues. This CDR3 is CASSLDSRGGPYNEQFF. The DNA for the CDR3 is TGTGCCAGCAGCTTAGACAGCCGGGGGGGGCCCTACAATGAGCAGTTCTTC. Based on the CDR3 plus reference TRBV11-1 and TRBJ2-1, the full variable domain is EAEVAQSPRYKITEKSQAVAFWCDPISGHATLYWYRQILGQGPELLVQFQDESVVDDSQLPKDRFSAERLKGVDSTLKIQPAELGDSAMYLCASSLDSRGGPYNEQFFGPGTRLTVL.

The chain employs TRBV5-1 and TRBJ2-2; possibly TRBD2 for D (7 bases). The germline V gene encodes CDR1 SGHRS and CDR2 YFSETQ. The length of the CDR3 is 16 residues. The V end lost 4 bases, the J end lost 4 bases, and 17 bases lay between the germline ends. The DNA of the CDR3 is TGCGCCAGCAGCCCGGGCCGGGGAGGGGGCACCGGGGAGCTGTTTTTT. This sequence encodes CASSPGRGGGTGELFF. Full variable domain (rest looked up from reference TRBV5-1 and TRBJ2-2): KAGVTQTPRYLIKTRGQQVTLSCSPISGHRSVSWYQQTPGQGLQFLFEYFSETQRNKGNFPGRFSGRQFSNSRSEMNVSTLELGDSALYLCASSPGRGGGTGELFFGEGSRLTVL.

The chain uses TRBV9 and TRBJ2-7; 8 nucleotides line up with TRBD1. V gave up 4 bases and J gave up 5 bases; unmatched junction bases: 8. Germline CDR1 reads SGDLS; CDR2 reads YYNGEE. The CDR3 spans 14 residues. The CDR3 region has the DNA TGTGCCAGCAGCCCTTGGACAGGGTCAGACGAGCAGTACTTC. It is translated as CASSPWTGSDEQYF.

This clone was counted a few times. This chain connects TRBV29-1 to TRBJ2-1, with a weak D call TRBD1 (6 bases). The CDR3 is made up of 14 amino acids. Trimming removed 1 base at V and 6 bases at J, with 13 bases between. Germline values: CDR1 SQVTM, CDR2 ANQGSEA. DNA for the CDR3: TGCAGCGTTGAAGGGAGGACAGATATCAATGAGCAGTTCTTC. Amino acids: CSVEGRTDINEQFF.

This rearrangement joins TRBV19 to TRBJ1-5, with 7 bases aligning to TRBD1. J was trimmed by 7 bases and V by 2 bases; bases with no gene match: 11. Germline V gene sequence: CDR1 LNHDA, CDR2 SQIVND (reference sequence). This CDR3 region has 16 residues. In nucleotides, the CDR3 is TGTGCCAGTAGTATAAGGGCAGGCTCAGGGGGGCAGCCCCAGCATTTT. Its protein is CASSIRAGSGGQPQHF.

This clone was seen a handful of times. The chain recombines TRBV5-1 with TRBJ2-7, with TRBD1 identical over 9 bases. The CDR3 is 15 residues long. Unmatched junction bases numbered 7, after V lost 4 bases and J lost 2 bases. Germline V gene sequence: CDR1 SGHRS, CDR2 YFSETQ. The CDR3, as DNA: TGCGCCAGCAGCGGAGGGACAGGGATAACCTACGAGCAGTACTTC. Amino acid sequence: CASSGGTGITYEQYF.

This clone was counted a few times. V gene TRBV4-3 combines with J gene TRBJ2-7; 8 nucleotides align to TRBD1. This CDR3 is 14 amino acids long. The germline gives CDR1 LGHNA, CDR2 YSLEER. V lost 5 bases to trimming and J lost 3 bases; unmatched junction nucleotides: 6. The CDR3 sequence: CASSKAGTGYEQYF. CDR3 bases: TGCGCCAGCAGCAAAGCCGGGACAGGCTACGAGCAGTACTTC.

The chain uses TRBV29-1 and TRBJ1-2; D gene uncertain. Trimming removed 4 bases at V and 7 bases at J, with 10 bases between. Germline CDR1 and CDR2: SQVTM and ANQGSEA. The CDR3 runs 11 residues. The CDR3 is CSVVLEFGYTF. Written as DNA, the CDR3 is TGCAGCGTTGTCCTAGAGTTTGGCTACACCTTC. The whole variable domain, filled in from reference TRBV29-1 and TRBJ1-2, reads SAVISQKPSRDICQRGTSLTIQCQVDSQVTMMFWYRQQPGQSLTLIATANQGSEATYESGFVIDKFPISRPNLTFSTLTVSNMSPEDSSIYLCSVVLEFGYTFGSGTRLTVV.

The rearrangement uses TRBV5-1 and TRBJ2-2, with 8 positions matching TRBD1. The V and J ends lost 0 bases and 4 bases, in that order; junction bases with no gene match: 11. The CDR3 is made up of 18 amino acids. The germline V gene has CDR1 SGHRS and CDR2 YFSETQ. CDR3 residues: CASSLAKLQGARTGELFF. CDR3 DNA sequence: TGCGCCAGCAGCTTGGCCAAGTTGCAGGGGGCGCGCACCGGGGAGCTGTTTTTT.

The chain is built from TRBV5-1 and TRBJ2-4; 9 bases are shared with TRBD1. V trimming: 4 bases; J trimming: 10 bases; junction bases outside the gene matches: 12. There are 15 residues in the CDR3. The germline gives CDR1 SGHRS, CDR2 YFSETQ. The CDR3 spells CASSKGTGPSGIQYF. The CDR3 bases are TGCGCCAGCAGCAAGGGGACAGGGCCGAGCGGGATTCAGTACTTC.

The chain has TRBV18 and TRBJ2-5, with 7 bases matching TRBD1. The CDR3 extends over 15 amino acids. Germline V CDR1 and CDR2: KGHSH, LQKENI. Germline trimming cut 2 bases from V and 5 bases from J; bases unmatched to any gene: 8. The CDR3 DNA is TGTGCCAGCTCACCAGGAGACAGGGAAGGGGAGACCCAGTACTTC. Protein sequence: CASSPGDREGETQYF.

V is TRBV11-2 and J is TRBJ2-5, with TRBD2 matching over 10 bases. The CDR3 is 16 amino acids. V lost 0 bases, J lost 7 bases, and 8 bases stayed unmatched. Germline CDR1 SGHAT, CDR2 FQNNGV. CDR3 sequence: CASSLDRAGGSGTQYF. Here the CDR3 DNA reads TGTGCCAGCAGCTTAGATCGAGCGGGGGGGTCAGGGACCCAGTACTTC.

The chain combines TRBV5-1 with TRBJ2-5; TRBD1 agrees at 7 bases. Germline CDR1 reads SGHRS; CDR2 reads YFSETQ. Trimming cost V 2 bases and J 4 bases; bases outside gene matches: 8. The length of the CDR3 is 15 residues. CDR3 sequence (DNA): TGCGCCAGCAGCTTACGAGGGGGCATAGGAGAGACCCAGTACTTC. This gives the protein CASSLRGGIGETQYF. Full variable domain (outside the CDR3, taken from reference TRBV5-1 and TRBJ2-5): KAGVTQTPRYLIKTRGQQVTLSCSPISGHRSVSWYQQTPGQGLQFLFEYFSETQRNKGNFPGRFSGRQFSNSRSEMNVSTLELGDSALYLCASSLRGGIGETQYFGPGTRLLVL.